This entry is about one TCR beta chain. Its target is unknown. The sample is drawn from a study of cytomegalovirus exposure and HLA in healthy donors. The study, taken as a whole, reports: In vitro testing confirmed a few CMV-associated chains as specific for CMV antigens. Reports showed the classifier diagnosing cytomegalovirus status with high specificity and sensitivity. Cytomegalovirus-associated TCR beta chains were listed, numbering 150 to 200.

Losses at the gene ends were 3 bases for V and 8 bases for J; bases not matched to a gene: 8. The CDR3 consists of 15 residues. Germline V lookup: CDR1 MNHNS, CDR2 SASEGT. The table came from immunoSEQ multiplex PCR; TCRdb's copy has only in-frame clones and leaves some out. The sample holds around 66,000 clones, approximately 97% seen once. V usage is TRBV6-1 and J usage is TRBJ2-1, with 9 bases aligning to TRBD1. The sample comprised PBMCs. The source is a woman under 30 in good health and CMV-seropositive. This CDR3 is CASSDKDRGSYEQFF. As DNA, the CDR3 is TGTGCCAGCAGTGATAAGGACAGGGGATCCTATGAGCAGTTCTTC.